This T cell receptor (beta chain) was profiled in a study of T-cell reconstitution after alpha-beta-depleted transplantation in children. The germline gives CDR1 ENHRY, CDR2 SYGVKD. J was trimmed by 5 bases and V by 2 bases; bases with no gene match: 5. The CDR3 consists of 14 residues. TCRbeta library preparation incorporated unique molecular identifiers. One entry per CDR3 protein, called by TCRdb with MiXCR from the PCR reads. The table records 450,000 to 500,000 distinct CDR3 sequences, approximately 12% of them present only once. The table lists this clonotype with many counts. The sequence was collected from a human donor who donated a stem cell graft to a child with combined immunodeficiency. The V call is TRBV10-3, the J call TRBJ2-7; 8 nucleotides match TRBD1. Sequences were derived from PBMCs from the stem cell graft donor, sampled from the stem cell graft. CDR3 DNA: TGTGCCATCAGTGAGGAGACAGGGGAGGACGAGCAGTACTTC. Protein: CAISEETGEDEQYF.